The 29 T cell receptor beta chains below all came from one sample that was sequenced in a study of cytomegalovirus exposure and HLA in healthy donors. The PCR employed 60 Vbeta primers together with 13 Jbeta primers. The table came from immunoSEQ multiplex PCR; TCRdb's copy has only in-frame clones and leaves some out. The sample holds 95,000 to 150,000 clones; more than 65% are singletons and the top ten take approximately 3.7%. The sequencing sample was made of PBMCs. The receptors shown here come from a human donor in good health.

The rearrangement joins TRBV5-1 to TRBJ1-6, with 8 bases lining up with TRBD1. The germline V gene has CDR1 SGHRS and CDR2 YFSETQ. The CDR3 runs to 19 residues. The V and J ends lost 0 bases and 0 bases, in that order; junction bases with no gene match: 8. The CDR3 reads CASSLDTRDRSSYNSPLHF. As DNA, the CDR3 is TGCGCCAGCAGCTTGGATACACGGGACAGGAGCTCCTATAATTCACCCCTCCACTTT.

V is TRBV5-8 and J is TRBJ2-7, with TRBD1 as a possible D gene (6 bases). V dropped 5 bases and J dropped 2 bases, with 20 bases sitting between them. This CDR3 comprises 16 residues. Germline lookup yields CDR1 SGHTS and CDR2 YDEGEE. The CDR3 region is CASSSPPGTLAYEQYF. The CDR3 bases are TGTGCCAGCAGTTCCCCCCCGGGGACATTAGCCTACGAGCAGTACTTC.

V usage is TRBV13 and J usage is TRBJ1-4; D is undetermined. CDR3 size: 13 residues. Trimming pared 3 bases from V and 8 bases from J, leaving 10 bases between. CDR1 and CDR2 (germline): PRHDT, FYEKMQ (reference sequence). CDR3 DNA sequence: TGTGCCAGCAGCTTGGAAAGAGGGGAAAAACTGTTTTTT. Protein product: CASSLERGEKLFF.

J is TRBJ1-1 and V is TRBV6-5, with D hard to call. The V end was cut by 5 bases, the J end by 10 bases, with 20 bases between. The germline V gene has CDR1 MNHEY and CDR2 SVGAGI. The CDR3 contains 14 residues. The CDR3: CASSHEALRLAAFF. In nucleotides, the CDR3 is TGTGCCAGCAGTCATGAGGCCCTCCGTTTAGCAGCTTTCTTT.

The rearrangement uses TRBV28 and TRBJ2-7; maybe TRBD1 (5 bases). V lost 6 bases and J 3 bases, leaving 9 bases between the germline ends. CDR1 and CDR2 from the germline V gene are MDHEN and SYDVKM. This CDR3 comprises 12 residues. In DNA form, the CDR3 reads TGTGCCAGCAGCCCACAGGTCTACGAGCAGTACTTC. Translated: CASSPQVYEQYF.

The chain carries TRBV28 and TRBJ2-1; 10 bases fit TRBD2. Per germline, CDR1 MDHEN and CDR2 SYDVKM. This CDR3 is built from 15 residues. Trimming cost V 8 bases and J 7 bases; bases outside gene matches: 11. The CDR3 here is CASAPQGSGRNEQFF. CDR3 nucleotide sequence: TGTGCCAGCGCACCGCAGGGTAGCGGGAGGAATGAGCAGTTCTTC. The complete variable domain, with remaining parts taken from reference TRBV28 and TRBJ2-1, reads DVKVTQSSRYLVKRTGEKVFLECVQDMDHENMFWYRQDPGLGLRLIYFSYDVKMKEKGDIPEGYSVSREKKERFSLILESASTNQTSMYLCASAPQGSGRNEQFFGPGTRLTVL.

The genes are TRBV2 and TRBJ1-1; D gene unclear. This CDR3 is built from 13 residues. Between the trimmed V and J ends, which lost 6 bases and 4 bases, there was a span of 12 bases. Germline CDR1 and CDR2: SNHLY and FYNNEI. The CDR3 loop reads CASRFEMSTEAFF. For the CDR3, the DNA is TGTGCCAGCAGGTTCGAGATGAGCACTGAAGCTTTCTTT.

The V and J genes are TRBV5-7 and TRBJ2-5; TRBD2 matches at 7 bases. TRBV5-7 is an ORF, with its function uncertain. V lost 3 bases, J lost 4 bases, and 9 bases stayed unmatched. CDR3 length: 15 residues. The CDR3 DNA follows: TGTGCCAGCAGCTCCGAGCGGGATCAGGGAGAGACCCAGTACTTC. Its translation is CASSSERDQGETQYF.

The genes are TRBV2 and TRBJ2-5; TRBD2 matches 14 bases. Germline CDR1 is SNHLY and CDR2 is FYNNEI. The J segment lost 5 bases and the V segment lost 8 bases, leaving 25 bases of the junction unmatched. This CDR3 contains 21 residues. This chain's CDR3 is CASLGDSSGTSGREYRETQYF. The CDR3 region has the DNA TGTGCCAGCCTAGGGGACTCCTCCGGGACTAGCGGGAGAGAGTATAGGGAGACCCAGTACTTC.

A word on this clone: The CDR3 carries no conserved terminal phenylalanine or tryptophan, so it likely arises from a read error. The chain is built from TRBV5-1 and TRBJ2-4; D might be TRBD2 (6 bases). The germline V and J ends were trimmed by 1 base and 9 bases, with 14 bases remaining between them. Per germline, CDR1 SGHRS and CDR2 YFSETQ. The CDR3 has 14 amino acids. This CDR3 is CASSLIDPGVIQYL. The CDR3 region has the DNA TGCGCCAGCAGCTTGATCGACCCGGGGGTCATTCAGTACCTC.

The chain links TRBV7-6 to TRBJ1-1; the match to TRBD1 covers 7 bases. The trim removed 4 bases at V and 7 bases at J, leaving 9 bases unmatched. The CDR3 sequence is 14 residues long. CDR1 and CDR2 from the germline V gene are SGHVS and FNYEAQ. CDR3: CASSSLGTVREAFF. The DNA of the CDR3 is TGTGCCAGCAGCTCTCTAGGGACAGTCCGTGAAGCTTTCTTT.

The J gene is TRBJ2-7, the V gene TRBV7-3, with 10 bases identical to TRBD1. Germline V gene sequence: CDR1 SGHTA, CDR2 FQGTGA. The CDR3 loop spans 14 amino acids. V shed 10 bases and J 1 base; nucleotides not matched to a gene: 7. The CDR3 nucleotides read TGTGCCACCCTACCGGGACAGGGGTCCTACGAGCAGTACTTC. Its translation is CATLPGQGSYEQYF.

The chain combines TRBV9 with TRBJ1-2; 7 nucleotides agree with TRBD1. The CDR3 is 13 amino acids. CDR1 and CDR2 (germline): SGDLS, YYNGEE. Germline trimming cut 4 bases from V and 7 bases from J; bases unmatched to any gene: 7. The CDR3 spells CASSPDRVGGYTF. CDR3 nucleotides: TGTGCCAGCAGCCCAGACAGGGTCGGTGGCTACACCTTC.

The chain combines TRBV9 with TRBJ2-1, with D maybe TRBD1 (5 bases). This CDR3 spans 14 amino acids. V gave up 2 bases and J gave up 5 bases, with 11 bases separating them. Germline V gene sequence: CDR1 SGDLS, CDR2 YYNGEE. The CDR3 DNA reads as TGTGCCAGCAGCGTGGGGCCCCGGAACAATGAGCAGTTCTTC. It codes for CASSVGPRNNEQFF. Full variable domain (outside the CDR3, taken from reference TRBV9 and TRBJ2-1): DSGVTQTPKHLITATGQRVTLRCSPRSGDLSVYWYQQSLDQGLQFLIQYYNGEERAKGNILERFSAQQFPDLHSELNLSSLELGDSALYFCASSVGPRNNEQFFGPGTRLTVL.

This clone showed up just a few times. V and J are TRBV5-4 and TRBJ2-1; D not certain. V lost 4 bases and J lost 6, with 20 bases in between. Germline CDR1 is SGHNT and CDR2 is YYREEE (reference sequence). CDR3 length: 16 residues. This CDR3 is CASSQEEPIGSNEQFF. In DNA, the CDR3 is TGTGCCAGCAGCCAAGAAGAGCCAATTGGTTCCAATGAGCAGTTCTTC.

The chain has TRBV5-1 and TRBJ2-7; a weak D match, TRBD1 (5 bases). Germline V gene sequence: CDR1 SGHRS, CDR2 YFSETQ. V gave up 2 bases and J gave up 5 bases, with 14 bases separating them. This CDR3 is built from 14 residues. The CDR3 DNA reads as TGCGCCAGCAGCTTTTGGGGCTCGGTCGACGAGCAGTACTTC. Amino acid sequence: CASSFWGSVDEQYF.

The J gene is TRBJ1-5, the V gene TRBV6-6; weak D call: TRBD1 (6 bases). CDR3 length equals 16 residues. Deletions cut 5 bases from V and 6 bases from J, with 20 bases between. Germline V gene sequence: CDR1 MNHNY, CDR2 SVGAGI (reference sequence). CDR3 sequence (DNA): TGTGCCAGCAGTCACGGACAAACAGGGTCGGCTCAGCCCCAGCATTTT. Translating it yields CASSHGQTGSAQPQHF.

The sample holds a few counts of this clone. The chain uses TRBV11-3 and TRBJ1-2, with 7 bases fitting TRBD1. This CDR3 has 13 residues. Germline V gene lookup returns CDR1 SGHNT and CDR2 YENEEA. V lost 6 bases and J lost 3; bases outside the gene matches: 4. The CDR3 bases are TGTGCCAGCAGGCGGACAGGTGACTATGGCTACACCTTC. Translating it yields CASRRTGDYGYTF.

This clone was observed a handful of times. The chain combines TRBV28 with TRBJ2-2; D call uncertain. This CDR3 has 16 amino acids. V lost 5 bases, J lost 5 bases, and 18 bases lay in between. Germline V gene sequence: CDR1 MDHEN, CDR2 SYDVKM. The CDR3 reads CASSPPIALKTGELFF. As DNA, the CDR3 is TGTGCCAGCAGTCCCCCGATCGCCCTAAAAACCGGGGAGCTGTTTTTT.

The rearrangement joins TRBV6-5 to TRBJ2-5; no definite D call. Germline CDR1 MNHEY, CDR2 SVGAGI. V lost 2 bases to trimming and J lost 5 bases, with 12 bases between them. The CDR3 sequence is 14 residues long. In nucleotides, the CDR3 is TGTGCCAGCAGTTACACTCTCCAAGCTGAGACCCAGTACTTC. Amino acids: CASSYTLQAETQYF.

The chain is built from TRBV7-9 and TRBJ2-6; TRBD2 matches at 8 bases. The junction had 7 bases not matched to a gene; V was cut back by 2 bases and J by 1 base. This CDR3 has 18 amino acids. Germline assignment: CDR1 SEHNR and CDR2 FQNEAQ (reference sequence). CDR3 sequence: CASSLLSGSWSGANVLTF. The CDR3 region has the DNA TGTGCCAGCAGCTTATTAAGCGGGAGTTGGTCTGGGGCCAACGTCCTGACTTTC.

This chain uses TRBV9 with TRBJ2-7; D gene unclear. Trimming removed 2 bases at V and 6 bases at J, with 15 bases between. From germline, CDR1 is SGDLS and CDR2 YYNGEE. The CDR3 covers 14 residues. CDR3 loop: CASSVRQTQSEQYF. DNA for the CDR3: TGTGCCAGCAGCGTGAGACAAACCCAGTCCGAGCAGTACTTC.

The chain couples TRBV5-8 to TRBJ2-3; TRBD2 is a possible D gene (6 bases). This CDR3 contains 15 residues. CDR1 and CDR2 (germline): SGHTS, YDEGEE. Trimming stripped 1 base from V and 4 bases from J, with 13 bases between. This CDR3 is CASSLQVVAADTQYF. In nucleotides, the CDR3 is TGTGCCAGCAGCTTGCAGGTGGTAGCGGCAGATACGCAGTATTTT.

This clone was found a few times. The chain links TRBV5-1 to TRBJ2-7; no clear D gene. The length of the CDR3 is 15 residues. CDR1 and CDR2 from the germline V gene are SGHRS and YFSETQ. The germline V and J ends were trimmed by 0 bases and 3 bases, with 13 bases remaining between them. The CDR3 protein is CASSLAGSINYEQYF. The CDR3 DNA follows: TGCGCCAGCAGCTTGGCCGGGTCAATCAACTACGAGCAGTACTTC. The full variable domain, its missing parts supplied by reference TRBV5-1 and TRBJ2-7, is KAGVTQTPRYLIKTRGQQVTLSCSPISGHRSVSWYQQTPGQGLQFLFEYFSETQRNKGNFPGRFSGRQFSNSRSEMNVSTLELGDSALYLCASSLAGSINYEQYFGPGTRLTVT.

The chain has TRBV2 and TRBJ2-2, with 12 bases lining up with TRBD2. V shed 6 bases and J 3 bases; nucleotides not matched to a gene: 2. The CDR3 is made up of 15 amino acids. Germline CDR1 SNHLY, CDR2 FYNNEI. This CDR3 reads CASRGLAGYTGELFF. The CDR3 coding sequence is TGTGCCAGCAGGGGACTAGCGGGTTACACCGGGGAGCTGTTTTTT.

This clone appeared a few times. The gene calls are TRBV9 and TRBJ2-2, with 8 nucleotides matching TRBD2. V was pared by 3 bases and J by 7 bases, with 11 bases of the junction left unmatched. Germline V gene sequence: CDR1 SGDLS, CDR2 YYNGEE. This CDR3 is built from 16 residues. The CDR3 DNA is TGTGCCAGCAGCGGCGGGACTAGTTGGTTGGTCGGGGAGCTGTTTTTT. It specifies CASSGGTSWLVGELFF.

This chain links TRBV6-1 with TRBJ2-1; 8 bases fit TRBD2. This CDR3 spans 15 amino acids. V was pared by 6 bases and J by 6 bases, with 10 bases of the junction left unmatched. From germline, CDR1 is MNHNS and CDR2 SASEGT. The CDR3: CASSKRSTSGNEQFF. The CDR3 DNA follows: TGTGCCAGCAGCAAAAGGAGTACTAGCGGCAATGAGCAGTTCTTC.

V and J are TRBV4-2 and TRBJ2-7, with 7 bases lining up with TRBD2. V dropped 2 bases and J dropped 1; count of bases not matched to a gene: 8. The CDR3 extends over 16 amino acids. Germline V gene lookup returns CDR1 LGHNA and CDR2 YNFKEQ. The CDR3 DNA reads TGTGCCAGCAGCCAATCCTTGACTAGCAGTTCCTACGAGCAGTACTTC. Translated: CASSQSLTSSSYEQYF.

V and J are TRBV28 and TRBJ1-1, with 9 bases matching TRBD1. Germline values: CDR1 MDHEN, CDR2 SYDVKM. V dropped 6 bases and J dropped 6; count of bases not matched to a gene: 8. The CDR3 runs to 14 residues. The CDR3 spells CASSAQGAGAEAFF. The CDR3 DNA sequence: TGTGCCAGCAGCGCACAGGGGGCAGGGGCTGAAGCTTTCTTT.